The clone carrying this T cell receptor beta chain was detected a few times. The entry originates in a study of CD8+ T cells in alopecia areata. The CDR3 is 13 amino acids. Germline assignment: CDR1 PRHDT and CDR2 FYEKMQ (reference sequence). Trimming took 5 bases from V and 3 from J, leaving 11 bases between them. Following RNA extraction, reverse transcription yielded cDNA that acted as the sequencing template. Repertoires were generated with immunoSEQ multiplex PCR, while TCRdb's copy carries only in-frame clones and drops some. The data show 100,000 to 150,000 clones, more than 40% seen once. The genes are TRBV13 and TRBJ2-7; a weak D match, TRBD2 (6 bases). The sequencing used CD8+ T cells sorted from blood, collected at week 0. The sequence was obtained from a human donor with alopecia areata. CDR3 in amino acids: CASSRPTSYEQYF. The CDR3 nucleotides are TGTGCCAGCAGCCGGCCGACTAGCTACGAGCAGTACTTC. The whole variable domain, remainder taken from reference TRBV13 and TRBJ2-7, is AAGVIQSPRHLIKEKRETATLKCYPIPRHDTVYWYQQGPGQDPQFLISFYEKMQSDKGSIPDRFSAQQFSDYHSELNMSSLELGDSALYFCASSRPTSYEQYFGPGTRLTVT.